This T cell receptor (beta chain) was retrieved from a study of cytomegalovirus exposure and HLA in healthy donors. Study-level points and caveats: The productive fraction for most TCR beta V segments was about 87% or about 30% in an earlier analysis. TCR beta V- and J-gene trimming was later associated with a missense DCLRE1C variant. Compared with the roughly 730-donor mean, an Asian-associated ancestry cluster reportedly had fewer N-insertions, according to a later analysis.

Germline lookup yields CDR1 SGHKS and CDR2 YYEKEE (reference sequence). This CDR3 region has 14 residues. V dropped 1 base and J dropped 5; count of bases not matched to a gene: 2. This clone has only a few counts. Its antigen is unknown. The primer mix had 60 Vbeta and 13 Jbeta primers. Generated by immunoSEQ multiplex PCR, the TCRdb table keeps only in-frame clones and is missing some. Of 120,000 or so clones listed, roughly 75% are singletons. Specimen: PBMCs. The chain uses TRBV5-5 and TRBJ2-7; TRBD1 aligns across 11 bases. The source of this sequence is a young man in good health and CMV-seropositive. The CDR3 nucleotides are TGTGCCAGCAGCTTGTTGGGACAGGGGGACGAGCAGTACTTC. Residues: CASSLLGQGDEQYF.